The entry that follows covers one T cell receptor (beta chain) sequence. This record belongs to a study of blood T cell repertoires in COVID-19. At the level of the study: Sites in the United States, Italy and Spain provided acute and convalescent COVID-19 samples. From T cells, B-cell-depleted T cells, or PBMCs came the material, which was cDNA or gDNA.

CDR3 length: 15 amino acids. Deletions cut 2 bases from V and 2 bases from J, with 12 bases between. Germline V gene data show CDR1 as MNHNY and CDR2 as SVGAGI (reference sequence). TCRdb's table, derived via immunoSEQ multiplex PCR, lists solely in-frame clones and lacks some. Here the sample spans about 98,000 clones, over 70% being singletons. V usage is TRBV6-6 and J usage is TRBJ2-5; D is possibly TRBD2 (6 bases). Sequencing was performed on peripheral blood. This TCR was recovered from a man aged 60 to 75 with acute or convalescent COVID-19. The CDR3 loop is CASSYQAGSQETQYF. CDR3 sequence (DNA): TGTGCCAGCAGTTACCAGGCGGGGTCTCAAGAGACCCAGTACTTC.